These 20 T cell receptor beta chains share one sample of origin, sequenced in a study of post-analysis software for immune sequencing data (dated by TCRdb to the mid-2010s). On the study overall, not on this receptor specifically: Patients showed significantly higher frequencies than controls for about 5 TRBV segments, among them TRBV5-6, TRBV5-1 and TRBV20-1.

No cognate antigen is known for these TCRs. Library prep was done by PCR. Instrument used: Illumina HiSeq 2500. Unique molecular identifiers were incorporated into TCR beta cDNA libraries to reduce PCR and sequencing biases. Through fastp at Q25 and MiXCR, TCRdb rebuilt clones from the public reads, retaining in-frame beta chains. Each entry merges the rows of one CDR3 protein and shows their most common DNA and genes. Counted in this sample were roughly 650,000 distinct CDR3 sequences; 55% to 60% of them appeared once. The top ten hold approximately 10% of the sample. Specimen: blood. Receptors originate from a girl aged 2-10 years with multiple sclerosis.

The V call is TRBV7-2, the J call TRBJ2-1; 8 positions match TRBD2. V trimming: 1 base; J trimming: 8 bases; junction bases outside the gene matches: 10. CDR3 length: 16 residues. Per germline, CDR1 SGHTA and CDR2 FQGNSA. CDR3 coding DNA: TGTGCCAGCAGCTTAGAGTCGTCTAGCGGGTGGGATGAGCAGTTCTTC. This sequence encodes CASSLESSSGWDEQFF.

This clonotype was observed once. V and J are TRBV5-1 and TRBJ2-1, with 10 bases identical to TRBD1. Per germline, CDR1 SGHRS and CDR2 YFSETQ. This CDR3 is 15 amino acids long. Unmatched junction bases numbered 5, after V lost 4 bases and J lost 4 bases. The CDR3 protein is CASSGTGVLYNEQFF. For the CDR3, the DNA is TGCGCCAGCAGCGGGACAGGGGTTCTGTACAATGAGCAGTTCTTC.

The CDR3 coding sequence is TGTGCCAGCAGACGCGGCCGTGGTGAGCAGTTCTTC. It codes for CASRRGRGEQFF. The V gene is TRBV6-2 or TRBV6-3, the J gene TRBJ2-1; no clear D gene. V lost 6 bases and J lost 9, with 12 bases in between. Per the germline V gene, CDR1 is MNHEY and CDR2 is SVGEGT. The CDR3 extends over 12 amino acids.

Only a few counts were recorded for this clonotype. This chain connects TRBV27 to TRBJ2-1; D perhaps matches TRBD2 (5 bases). Trimming took 8 bases from V and 1 from J, leaving 12 bases between them. The CDR3 has 14 amino acids. CDR1 is MNHEY and CDR2 is SMNVEV in the germline V gene (reference sequence). The CDR3 DNA follows: TGTGCCAGCTGCCTGAGGGTATCCTACAATGAGCAGTTCTTC. Residues: CASCLRVSYNEQFF.

This chain links TRBV27 with TRBJ2-7; D unresolved. Per germline, CDR1 MNHEY and CDR2 SMNVEV (reference sequence). This CDR3 comprises 14 residues. V was pared by 0 bases and J by 6 bases, with 12 bases between. In DNA form, the CDR3 reads TGTGCCAGCAGTTTATCAAAGGAGTTAGGCGAGCAGTACTTC. This sequence encodes CASSLSKELGEQYF.

Only a few counts were recorded for this clonotype. The chain couples TRBV7-2 to TRBJ2-5; D gene uncertain. V shed 1 base and J shed 5 bases, with 14 bases lying between them. Per the germline V gene, CDR1 is SGHTA and CDR2 is FQGNSA. The CDR3 contains 15 residues. CDR3 DNA: TGTGCCAGCAGCTTAGAGGCGACGAAGGGCGAGACCCAGTACTTC. This encodes CASSLEATKGETQYF.

The V call is TRBV27, the J call TRBJ1-6; D is perhaps TRBD1 (5 bases). V lost 3 bases, J lost 8 bases, and 14 bases lay in between. The length of the CDR3 is 15 residues. Germline-derived CDR1 and CDR2 are MNHEY and SMNVEV (reference sequence). CDR3 DNA: TGTGCCAGCAGTTTCCGGGACGGTGTATATTCACCCCTCCACTTT. Residues: CASSFRDGVYSPLHF.

The V call is TRBV6-5, the J call TRBJ2-5; no reliable D call. This CDR3 is 16 amino acids long. Trimming cost V 0 bases and J 2 bases, with 13 bases left between them. CDR1 MNHEY and CDR2 SVGAGI come from the germline V gene. The CDR3 is CASSYSIGASQETQYF. The CDR3 DNA sequence: TGTGCCAGCAGTTACTCGATAGGCGCAAGTCAAGAGACCCAGTACTTC.

In its sample, this clonotype was seen a few times. The V gene is TRBV12-3 or TRBV12-4, the J gene TRBJ1-1; the D gene is possibly TRBD1 (6 bases). The CDR3 is 14 residues long. Trimming pared 4 bases from V and 3 bases from J, leaving 12 bases between. The CDR3 sequence: CASSSTGIDTEAFF. The CDR3, as DNA: TGTGCCAGCAGTTCGACAGGAATAGACACTGAAGCTTTCTTT.

This chain uses TRBV4-3 with TRBJ2-1, with 13 bases identical to TRBD2. This CDR3 has 17 amino acids. J lost 5 bases, V lost 4 bases, and 8 bases had no gene match. Germline CDR1 and CDR2: LGHNA and YSLEER. The CDR3 region is CASSPWGGLAGDNEQFF. CDR3 coding DNA: TGCGCCAGCAGCCCGTGGGGCGGACTAGCGGGGGACAATGAGCAGTTCTTC.

This chain joins TRBV4-2 and TRBJ1-5, with a tentative D call TRBD1 (5 bases). Germline loops: CDR1 LGHNA, CDR2 YNFKEQ. V lost 2 bases and J lost 2, with 13 bases in between. CDR3 size: 16 residues. CDR3 DNA: TGTGCCAGCAGCCAACTGGACACCGGGGGCAATCAGCCCCAGCATTTT. It translates to CASSQLDTGGNQPQHF.

The chain couples TRBV5-6 to TRBJ1-4; TRBD1 matches at 9 bases. The V gene's germline CDR1 is SGHDT and CDR2 YYEEEE. The CDR3 covers 15 residues. The J segment lost 8 bases and the V segment lost 4 bases, leaving 9 bases of the junction unmatched. For the CDR3, the DNA is TGTGCCAGCAGCGTCACGGGGACAGGGAACGAAAAACTGTTTTTT. Translation: CASSVTGTGNEKLFF. Full variable domain (remainder filled in from reference TRBV5-6 and TRBJ1-4): DAGVTQSPTHLIKTRGQQVTLRCSPKSGHDTVSWYQQALGQGPQFIFQYYEEEERQRGNFPDRFSGHQFPNYSSELNVNALLLGDSALYLCASSVTGTGNEKLFFGSGTQLSVL.

The chain is built from TRBV5-1 and TRBJ2-1, with 13 nucleotides matching TRBD2. Germline assignment: CDR1 SGHRS and CDR2 YFSETQ. V dropped 2 bases and J dropped 4; count of bases not matched to a gene: 6. This CDR3 has 17 residues. The CDR3 here is CASSFGLAGVMYNEQFF. Written as DNA, the CDR3 is TGCGCCAGCAGCTTCGGACTAGCGGGAGTAATGTACAATGAGCAGTTCTTC.

This chain connects TRBV7-9 to TRBJ2-5; 8 positions match TRBD1. The ends lost 4 bases at V and 5 bases at J; junction bases unmatched: 9. Per the germline V gene, CDR1 is SEHNR and CDR2 is FQNEAQ (reference sequence). This CDR3 is built from 15 residues. The CDR3 region is CASSSTDRAGETQYF. The DNA of the CDR3 is TGTGCCAGCAGCTCAACGGACAGGGCTGGGGAGACCCAGTACTTC.

This clonotype was counted a few times. This chain links TRBV12-3 or TRBV12-4 with TRBJ2-7, with TRBD1 matching 9 bases. The junction had 10 bases not matched to a gene; V was cut back by 5 bases and J by 2 bases. The CDR3 consists of 16 residues. As DNA, the CDR3 is TGTGCCAGCAGTCCAACCCCGGGACAGGGACCCTACGAGCAGTACTTC. This sequence encodes CASSPTPGQGPYEQYF.

The chain joins TRBV7-2 to TRBJ2-1, with D perhaps matching TRBD1 (6 bases). Germline CDR1 reads SGHTA; CDR2 reads FQGNSA. Between the trimmed V and J ends, which lost 5 bases and 12 bases, there was a span of 14 bases. The CDR3 length is 12 residues. This CDR3 reads CASSLTGGGQFF. CDR3 nucleotides: TGTGCCAGCAGCCTGACAGGTGGTGGGCAGTTCTTC.

In this sample, this clonotype turned up once. This rearrangement joins TRBV20-1 to TRBJ2-5; D remains ambiguous. The CDR3 is 11 residues long. V dropped 6 bases and J dropped 7 bases, with 12 bases sitting between them. From germline, CDR1 is DFQATT and CDR2 SNEGSKA (reference sequence). The CDR3: CSARITGTQYF. CDR3 nucleotide sequence: TGCAGTGCCCGAATAACGGGGACCCAGTACTTC.

The rearrangement links TRBV29-1 to TRBJ1-2, with D possibly TRBD1 on 5 matching bases. Trimming pared 6 bases from V and 4 bases from J, leaving 18 bases between. CDR3 length: 14 amino acids. The germline CDR1 and CDR2 sequences are SQVTM and ANQGSEA. The CDR3 bases are TGCAGCGTCGTTAGAATACAGGCGTTCTATGGCTACACCTTC. Its translation: CSVVRIQAFYGYTF.

The sample holds a few counts of this clonotype. The rearrangement uses TRBV29-1 and TRBJ1-1; TRBD1 is a possible D gene (5 bases). Germline lookup yields CDR1 SQVTM and CDR2 ANQGSEA. This CDR3 spans 13 amino acids. V lost 3 bases, J lost 6 bases, and 14 bases lay in between. CDR3 loop: CSVEGGTEPEAFF. For the CDR3, the DNA is TGCAGCGTTGAGGGAGGGACCGAACCTGAAGCTTTCTTT.

The chain combines TRBV29-1 with TRBJ2-3, with 9 bases aligning to TRBD1. The CDR3 is 13 amino acids. The V gene end was trimmed by 7 bases and the J gene end by 2 bases; junction bases not matched to a gene: 4. Looked up from germline, CDR1 is SQVTM and CDR2 is ANQGSEA. This CDR3 reads CSAGTGFTDTQYF. The CDR3 region has the DNA TGCAGCGCCGGGACAGGGTTCACAGATACGCAGTATTTT.